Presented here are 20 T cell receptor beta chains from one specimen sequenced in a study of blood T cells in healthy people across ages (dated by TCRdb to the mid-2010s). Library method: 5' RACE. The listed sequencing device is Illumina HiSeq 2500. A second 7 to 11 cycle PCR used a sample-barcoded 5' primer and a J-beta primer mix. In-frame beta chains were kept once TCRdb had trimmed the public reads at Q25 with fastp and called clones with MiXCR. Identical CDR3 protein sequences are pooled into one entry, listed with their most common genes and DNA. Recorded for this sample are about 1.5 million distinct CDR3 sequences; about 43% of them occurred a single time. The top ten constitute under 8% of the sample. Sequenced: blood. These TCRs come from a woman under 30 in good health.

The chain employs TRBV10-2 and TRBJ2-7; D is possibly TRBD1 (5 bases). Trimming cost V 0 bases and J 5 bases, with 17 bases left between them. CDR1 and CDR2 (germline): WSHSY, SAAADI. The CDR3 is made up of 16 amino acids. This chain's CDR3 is CASSESLGAKLHEQYF. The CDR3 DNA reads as TGCGCCAGCAGTGAGTCATTAGGGGCCAAATTACACGAGCAGTACTTC.

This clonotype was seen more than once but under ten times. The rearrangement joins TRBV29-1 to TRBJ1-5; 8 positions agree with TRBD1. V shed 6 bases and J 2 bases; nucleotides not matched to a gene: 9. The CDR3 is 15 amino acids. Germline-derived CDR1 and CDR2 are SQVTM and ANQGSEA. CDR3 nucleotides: TGCAGCGTCCCCCCAACAGGGGGATGCAATCAGCCCCAGCATTTT. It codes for CSVPPTGGCNQPQHF.

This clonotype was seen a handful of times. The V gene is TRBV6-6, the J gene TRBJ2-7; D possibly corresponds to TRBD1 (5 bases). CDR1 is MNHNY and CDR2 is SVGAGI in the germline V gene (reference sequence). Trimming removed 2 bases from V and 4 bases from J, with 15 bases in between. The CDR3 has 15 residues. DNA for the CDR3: TGTGCCAGCAGTTACCCAGAGCAGGGTAATTACGAGCAGTACTTC. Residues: CASSYPEQGNYEQYF.

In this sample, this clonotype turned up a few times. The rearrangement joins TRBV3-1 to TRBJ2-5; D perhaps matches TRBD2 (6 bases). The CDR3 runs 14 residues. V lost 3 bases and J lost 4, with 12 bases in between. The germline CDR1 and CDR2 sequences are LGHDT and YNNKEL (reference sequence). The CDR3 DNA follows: TGTGCCAGCAGCCAGCAAAGACTAGTAGAGACCCAGTACTTC. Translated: CASSQQRLVETQYF.

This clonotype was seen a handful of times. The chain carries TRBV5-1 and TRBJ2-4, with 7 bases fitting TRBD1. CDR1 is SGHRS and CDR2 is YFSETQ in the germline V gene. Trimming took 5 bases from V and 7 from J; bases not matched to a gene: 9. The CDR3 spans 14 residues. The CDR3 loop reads CASSTDSRGNIQYF. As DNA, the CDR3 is TGCGCCAGCAGTACGGATAGCAGGGGGAACATTCAGTACTTC. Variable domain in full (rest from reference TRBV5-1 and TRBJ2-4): KAGVTQTPRYLIKTRGQQVTLSCSPISGHRSVSWYQQTPGQGLQFLFEYFSETQRNKGNFPGRFSGRQFSNSRSEMNVSTLELGDSALYLCASSTDSRGNIQYFGAGTRLSVL.

The CDR3, as DNA: TGTGCCTGGAGTATAGCGGGGGCCGGAGATGAGCAGTTCTTC. Amino acids: CAWSIAGAGDEQFF. The chain has TRBV30 and TRBJ2-1; 9 bases agree with TRBD2. Unmatched junction bases numbered 7, after V lost 2 bases and J lost 8 bases. The CDR3 totals 14 residues. CDR1 and CDR2 (germline): GTSNPN, SVGIG (reference sequence).

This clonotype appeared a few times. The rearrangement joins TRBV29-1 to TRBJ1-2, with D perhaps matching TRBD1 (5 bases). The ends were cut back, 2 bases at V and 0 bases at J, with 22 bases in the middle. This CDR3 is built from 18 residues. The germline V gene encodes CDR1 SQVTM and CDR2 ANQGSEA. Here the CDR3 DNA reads TGCAGCGTTGAAAGTCCCAGGACAACGGAGATAACTAACTATGGCTACACCTTC. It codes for CSVESPRTTEITNYGYTF. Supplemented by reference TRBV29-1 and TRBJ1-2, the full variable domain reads SAVISQKPSRDICQRGTSLTIQCQVDSQVTMMFWYRQQPGQSLTLIATANQGSEATYESGFVIDKFPISRPNLTFSTLTVSNMSPEDSSIYLCSVESPRTTEITNYGYTFGSGTRLTVV.

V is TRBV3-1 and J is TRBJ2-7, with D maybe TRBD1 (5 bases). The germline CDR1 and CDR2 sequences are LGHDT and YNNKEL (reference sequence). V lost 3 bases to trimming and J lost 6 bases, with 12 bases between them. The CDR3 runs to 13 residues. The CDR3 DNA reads TGTGCCAGCAGCCAGGGAAATAGGGGCGAGCAGTACTTC. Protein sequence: CASSQGNRGEQYF.

In DNA, the CDR3 is TGCGCCAGCAGCCAAGGTCTGGACAGGTCATACGAGCAGTACTTC. It specifies CASSQGLDRSYEQYF. The chain uses TRBV4-1 and TRBJ2-5; 7 bases are shared with TRBD1. The J call may not be correct, given that the DNA end is closer to TRBJ2-7. This CDR3 region has 15 residues. In germline, CDR1 is MGHRA, CDR2 YSYEKL.

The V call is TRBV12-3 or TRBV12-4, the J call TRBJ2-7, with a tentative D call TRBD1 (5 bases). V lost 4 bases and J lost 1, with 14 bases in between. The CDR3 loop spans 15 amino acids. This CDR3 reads CASSSTDSPSYEQYF. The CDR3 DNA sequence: TGTGCCAGCAGTTCAACCGACAGCCCTTCCTACGAGCAGTACTTC.

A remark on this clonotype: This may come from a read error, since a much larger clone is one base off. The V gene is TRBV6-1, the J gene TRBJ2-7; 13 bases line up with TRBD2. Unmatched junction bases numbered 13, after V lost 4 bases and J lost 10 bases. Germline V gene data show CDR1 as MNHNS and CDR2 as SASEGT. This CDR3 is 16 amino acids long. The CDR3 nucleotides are TGTGCCAGCAGTGTAGGGACTAGCGGGGCCCAAGAGGCCCAGTACTTC. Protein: CASSVGTSGAQEAQYF.

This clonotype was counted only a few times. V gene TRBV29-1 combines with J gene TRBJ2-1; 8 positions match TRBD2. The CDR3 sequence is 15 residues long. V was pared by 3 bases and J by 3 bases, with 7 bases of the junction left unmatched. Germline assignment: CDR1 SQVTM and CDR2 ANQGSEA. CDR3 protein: CSVEGLAGFYNEQFF. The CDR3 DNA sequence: TGCAGCGTTGAGGGCCTAGCGGGTTTCTACAATGAGCAGTTCTTC.

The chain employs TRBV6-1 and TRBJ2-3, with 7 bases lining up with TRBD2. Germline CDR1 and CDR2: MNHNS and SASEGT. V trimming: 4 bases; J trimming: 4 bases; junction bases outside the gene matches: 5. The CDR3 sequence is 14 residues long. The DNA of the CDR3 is TGTGCCAGCAGTGCCCGACTAGCTGCAGATACGCAGTATTTT. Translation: CASSARLAADTQYF.

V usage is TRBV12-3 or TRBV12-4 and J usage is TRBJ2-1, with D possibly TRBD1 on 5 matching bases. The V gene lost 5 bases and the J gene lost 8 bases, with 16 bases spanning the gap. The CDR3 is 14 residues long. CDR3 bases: TGTGCCAGCAGTCCAAACCGACAGTTCTATGAGCAGTTCTTC. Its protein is CASSPNRQFYEQFF.

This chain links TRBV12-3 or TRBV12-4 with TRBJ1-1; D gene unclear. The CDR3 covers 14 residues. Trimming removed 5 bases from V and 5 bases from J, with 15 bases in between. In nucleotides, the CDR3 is TGTGCCAGCAGTCTGGGTTCGGCGGGGACTGAAGCTTTCTTT. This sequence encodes CASSLGSAGTEAFF.

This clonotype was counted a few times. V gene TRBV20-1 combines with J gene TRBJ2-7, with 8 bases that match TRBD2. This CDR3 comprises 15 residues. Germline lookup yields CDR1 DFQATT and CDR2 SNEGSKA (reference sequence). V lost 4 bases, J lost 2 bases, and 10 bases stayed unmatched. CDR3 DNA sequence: TGCAGTGCTACGCTAGCGGGCCTTAGCCCCTACGAGCAGTACTTC. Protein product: CSATLAGLSPYEQYF.

The CDR3 DNA sequence: TGCAGTGCTGTTGGACAGGGCGTCACCGGGGAGCTGTTTTTT. Translating gives CSAVGQGVTGELFF. The chain recombines TRBV20-1 with TRBJ2-2, with 8 bases fitting TRBD1. V lost 5 bases to trimming and J lost 4 bases; unmatched junction nucleotides: 6. CDR1 DFQATT and CDR2 SNEGSKA come from the germline V gene (reference sequence). This CDR3 spans 14 amino acids.

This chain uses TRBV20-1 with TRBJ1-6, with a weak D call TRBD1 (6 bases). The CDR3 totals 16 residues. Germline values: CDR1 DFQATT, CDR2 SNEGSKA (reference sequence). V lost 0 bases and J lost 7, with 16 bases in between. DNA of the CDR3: TGCAGTGCTAGAGACCAAGGGGGGGGCGCAAATTCACCCCTCCACTTT. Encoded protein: CSARDQGGGANSPLHF.

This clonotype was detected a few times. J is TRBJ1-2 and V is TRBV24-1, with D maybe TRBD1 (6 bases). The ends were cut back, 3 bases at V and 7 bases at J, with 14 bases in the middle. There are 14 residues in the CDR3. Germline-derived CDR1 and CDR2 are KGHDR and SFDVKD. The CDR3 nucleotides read TGTGCCACCAGTGATACCGGACAGATCGGTGGCTACACCTTC. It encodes CATSDTGQIGGYTF.

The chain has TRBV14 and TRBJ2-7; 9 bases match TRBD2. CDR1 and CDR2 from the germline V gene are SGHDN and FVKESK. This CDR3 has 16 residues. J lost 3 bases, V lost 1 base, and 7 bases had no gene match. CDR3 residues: CASSQARTSEDYEQYF. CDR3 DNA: TGTGCCAGCAGCCAAGCCCGGACTAGCGAGGACTACGAGCAGTACTTC.